The 25 T cell receptor beta chains below come from one sample, sequenced in a study of blood T cells in healthy people across ages. Primers used in a second PCR of about 6 to 11 cycles were a sample-barcoded 5' primer and a J-beta primer mix. Each CDR3 protein is one row after TCRdb ran MiXCR on the 5' RACE reads. The repertoire consists of around 2 million distinct CDR3 sequences, with about 39% occurring once and the leading ten covering under 25%. The sample comprised blood. The receptors shown here come from a human donor in good health.

The V gene is TRBV3-1, the J gene TRBJ2-7; the D gene is possibly TRBD1 (5 bases). CDR1 and CDR2 from the germline V gene are LGHDT and YNNKEL (reference sequence). Trimming stripped 6 bases from V and 2 bases from J, with 17 bases between. The CDR3 covers 15 residues. DNA for the CDR3: TGTGCCAGCAGTTTCAGGGCAGGTCTACCCTACGAGCAGTACTTC. It translates to CASSFRAGLPYEQYF.

This clonotype was found a few times. V is TRBV20-1 and J is TRBJ2-1; TRBD2 matches at 11 bases. Trimming removed 6 bases from V and 1 base from J; junction bases left unmatched: 5. CDR1 is DFQATT and CDR2 is SNEGSKA in the germline V gene (reference sequence). The CDR3 has 15 amino acids. The CDR3 here is CSADGLAGSYNEQFF. As DNA, the CDR3 is TGCAGTGCCGACGGACTAGCGGGTTCCTACAATGAGCAGTTCTTC.

CDR3 region: CSVSGQLLPRTDTQYF. The CDR3 DNA reads as TGCAGCGTTTCGGGACAGCTACTCCCGCGCACAGATACGCAGTATTTT. The genes are TRBV29-1 and TRBJ2-3; 7 bases line up with TRBD1. Germline values: CDR1 SQVTM, CDR2 ANQGSEA. CDR3 length: 16 amino acids. With V trimmed by 5 bases and J by 1 base, 12 bases remained unmatched.

This rearrangement joins TRBV20-1 to TRBJ1-5; D remains ambiguous. Germline CDR1 DFQATT, CDR2 SNEGSKA (reference sequence). The length of the CDR3 is 14 residues. The V end lost 3 bases, the J end lost 2 bases, and 11 bases lay between the germline ends. CDR3 sequence: CSASTVRGNQPQHF. CDR3 sequence (DNA): TGCAGTGCTAGCACAGTTCGTGGCAATCAGCCCCAGCATTTT.

The V gene is TRBV13, the J gene TRBJ1-1; perhaps TRBD1 as D (5 bases). The CDR3 is made up of 15 amino acids. V was clipped by 6 bases and J by 0 bases, with 14 bases between them. Germline lookup yields CDR1 PRHDT and CDR2 FYEKMQ (reference sequence). The CDR3 region is CASSYGTLMNTEAFF. The CDR3 DNA is TGTGCCAGCAGTTATGGGACTTTGATGAACACTGAAGCTTTCTTT.

The V gene is TRBV11-1, the J gene TRBJ1-1, with 7 bases identical to TRBD1. Germline CDR1 is SGHAT and CDR2 is FQDESV (reference sequence). V shed 5 bases and J 4 bases; nucleotides not matched to a gene: 10. This CDR3 comprises 15 residues. As DNA, the CDR3 is TGTGCCAGCAGCCTAATGACAGGGACCCGCACTGAAGCTTTCTTT. Residues: CASSLMTGTRTEAFF.

CDR3 nucleotides: TGTGCCAGCAGGCCACAGGCGCCTGGGTATGGCTACACCTTC. Translated: CASRPQAPGYGYTF. The chain is built from TRBV11-2 and TRBJ1-2; perhaps TRBD1 as D (5 bases). This CDR3 comprises 14 residues. V was clipped by 6 bases and J by 5 bases, with 16 bases between them. CDR1 is SGHAT and CDR2 is FQNNGV in the germline V gene.

The rearrangement joins TRBV29-1 to TRBJ1-2; tentative D call: TRBD1 (5 bases). Germline values: CDR1 SQVTM, CDR2 ANQGSEA. Trimming pared 6 bases from V and 8 bases from J, leaving 22 bases between. The CDR3 consists of 14 residues. Here the CDR3 DNA reads TGCAGCGTGAAAGGGACCGAACTAACTATAGGCTACACCTTC. Protein sequence: CSVKGTELTIGYTF.

The CDR3 bases are TGCGCCAGCAGCCAAGTCGGGGACAGACGCCGAGCTTTCTTT. It encodes CASSQVGDRRRAFF. The J gene is TRBJ1-1, the V gene TRBV4-1, with 7 positions matching TRBD1. The CDR3 runs to 14 residues. Germline CDR1 reads MGHRA; CDR2 reads YSYEKL. After removal of 1 base from V and 10 bases from J, the junction contained 9 bases not matched to a gene.

A few counts support this clonotype. A read error may account for a junction end that differs from germline. The V gene is TRBV9, the J gene TRBJ1-2, with D uncertain. The CDR3 spans 16 residues. Per germline, CDR1 SGDLS and CDR2 YYNGEE. The CDR3 protein is CASSVGGTEDSYGYTF. In nucleotides, the CDR3 is TGTGCCAGCAGCGTAGGAGGAACAGAGGATTCCTATGGCTATACCTTC.

This clonotype was counted only a few times. The CDR3 protein is CASSRTKNGHRTDTQYF. The CDR3 DNA reads as TGCGCCAGCAGCAGGACAAAAAATGGCCATAGGACAGATACGCAGTATTTT. The chain links TRBV5-1 to TRBJ2-3; maybe TRBD1 (5 bases). V was cut by 4 bases and J by 3 bases, with 21 bases left in between. The germline V gene has CDR1 SGHRS and CDR2 YFSETQ. The CDR3 runs 17 residues. Drawing the rest from reference TRBV5-1 and TRBJ2-3, the complete variable domain is KAGVTQTPRYLIKTRGQQVTLSCSPISGHRSVSWYQQTPGQGLQFLFEYFSETQRNKGNFPGRFSGRQFSNSRSEMNVSTLELGDSALYLCASSRTKNGHRTDTQYFGPGTRLTVL.

The chain couples TRBV4-1 to TRBJ1-2; a possible D gene is TRBD1 (5 bases). Germline values: CDR1 MGHRA, CDR2 YSYEKL. V lost 1 base and J 4 bases, leaving 22 bases between the germline ends. The CDR3 contains 18 residues. The CDR3 protein is CASSQVGRVRKLFYGYTF. The CDR3 nucleotides are TGCGCCAGCAGCCAAGTGGGCAGGGTCAGGAAACTTTTCTATGGCTACACCTTC.

The rearrangement joins TRBV5-5 to TRBJ2-6; TRBD2 agrees at 7 bases. CDR1 SGHKS and CDR2 YYEKEE come from the germline V gene (reference sequence). Trimming cost V 4 bases and J 0 bases; bases outside gene matches: 4. This CDR3 region has 16 residues. CDR3: CASSAWEGSGANVLTF. The CDR3 DNA reads TGTGCCAGCAGCGCCTGGGAGGGCTCTGGGGCCAACGTCCTGACTTTC.

V is TRBV7-2 and J is TRBJ1-4, with 7 bases matching TRBD1. Per germline, CDR1 SGHTA and CDR2 FQGNSA. CDR3 length equals 16 residues. Germline trimming cut 3 bases from V and 7 bases from J; bases unmatched to any gene: 11. The CDR3 spells CASSFRSLRQGEKLFF. The CDR3 region has the DNA TGTGCCAGCAGCTTCCGGTCCCTTCGACAGGGTGAAAAACTGTTTTTT.

A note on this clonotype: One junction end does not reproduce the germline sequence, and a read error may be involved. V gene TRBV6-5 combines with J gene TRBJ2-1, with D uncertain. Matching the DNA end better, TRBJ2-7 makes the J call doubtful. Looked up from germline, CDR1 is MNHEY and CDR2 is SVGAGI. The CDR3 runs to 13 residues. CDR3 coding DNA: TGTACCAGCAGCCCTTTTAGGAACTACGAGCAGTACTTC. Amino acids: CTSSPFRNYEQYF.

The CDR3 region is CSALLDEQFF. The CDR3 DNA reads TGCAGTGCCCTTCTGGATGAGCAGTTCTTC. The V gene is TRBV20-1, the J gene TRBJ2-1; D is ambiguous. The CDR3 is made up of 10 amino acids. V lost 6 bases and J lost 8, with 8 bases in between. The germline V gene has CDR1 DFQATT and CDR2 SNEGSKA (reference sequence).

Only a few counts were recorded for this clonotype. The chain combines TRBV12-3 or TRBV12-4 with TRBJ1-2; D call uncertain. V was shortened by 6 bases and J by 3 bases, with 17 bases between the two germline ends. CDR3 length: 15 residues. In DNA form, the CDR3 reads TGTGCCAGCAGCCGAGGTTATTCTCAAGACTATGGCTACACCTTC. This sequence encodes CASSRGYSQDYGYTF.

The genes are TRBV6-2 or TRBV6-3 and TRBJ2-3, with D hard to call. Trimming cost V 4 bases and J 4 bases, with 15 bases left between them. Germline CDR1 is MNHEY and CDR2 is SVGEGT. This CDR3 spans 15 amino acids. The chain's CDR3 is CASSSRLEPPDTQYF. CDR3 DNA: TGTGCCAGCAGTTCTCGCCTAGAACCCCCAGATACGCAGTATTTT.

This clonotype appeared once. Germline is not matched at one junction end, which may reflect a read error. The chain recombines TRBV24-1 with TRBJ2-4; D may be TRBD2 (6 bases). The CDR3 is 16 amino acids. Germline-derived CDR1 and CDR2 are KGHDR and SFDVKD. The CDR3 protein is CATSDSRRGAQETQCF. CDR3 DNA sequence: TGTGCCACCAGTGATAGCCGGCGGGGAGCCCAAGAGACCCAGTGCTTC.

This clonotype has a count of ten or more. The chain couples TRBV10-3 to TRBJ2-1, with D perhaps assigned TRBD1 or TRBD2 (5 bases each). V was pared by 2 bases and J by 0 bases, with 5 bases between. Germline V lookup: CDR1 ENHRY, CDR2 SYGVKD. The CDR3 sequence is 14 residues long. CDR3 sequence reads: CAISEGGSYNEQFF. The CDR3, as DNA: TGTGCCATCAGTGAGGGGGGCTCCTACAATGAGCAGTTCTTC.

J is TRBJ1-1 and V is TRBV5-1, with D unclear. Germline CDR1 reads SGHRS; CDR2 reads YFSETQ. The germline V and J ends were trimmed by 4 bases and 9 bases, with 13 bases remaining between them. The CDR3 has 12 residues. CDR3 nucleotides: TGCGCCAGCAGCACCGGAGGCGATCAAGCTTTCTTT. This sequence encodes CASSTGGDQAFF. Combining the CDR3 with reference TRBV5-1 and TRBJ1-1 gives the whole variable domain KAGVTQTPRYLIKTRGQQVTLSCSPISGHRSVSWYQQTPGQGLQFLFEYFSETQRNKGNFPGRFSGRQFSNSRSEMNVSTLELGDSALYLCASSTGGDQAFFGQGTRLTVV.

A remark on this clonotype: The junction and the germline gene differ at one end; a read error may be behind it. The chain combines TRBV6-2 or TRBV6-3 with TRBJ2-7, with 7 nucleotides matching TRBD1. In germline, CDR1 is MNHEY, CDR2 SVGEGT. The CDR3 spans 14 residues. CDR3 sequence reads: CASSYRTGSYEQHF. The CDR3 bases are TGTGCCAGCAGTTACCGGACAGGTTCATACGAGCAGCACTTC.

CDR3 DNA: TGTGCCAGCAGTTTATGGCCTAGCGGGCCCCAAGAGACCCAGTACTTC. This codes for CASSLWPSGPQETQYF. V is TRBV12-3 or TRBV12-4 and J is TRBJ2-5, with 8 bases identical to TRBD2. Unmatched junction bases numbered 6, after V lost 2 bases and J lost 1 base. CDR3 size: 16 residues.

The chain combines TRBV12-3 or TRBV12-4 with TRBJ1-2, with 8 bases identical to TRBD1. The junction had 11 bases not matched to a gene; V was cut back by 10 bases and J by 7 bases. The CDR3 sequence is 13 residues long. For the CDR3, the DNA is TGTGCCATCCTGGGCAGGGGGCCTGGTGGCTACACCTTC. It specifies CAILGRGPGGYTF.

V is TRBV9 and J is TRBJ2-1; tentatively, D is TRBD2 (8 bases). The CDR3 is 17 amino acids. Looked up from germline, CDR1 is SGDLS and CDR2 is YYNGEE. V lost 1 base and J lost 9, with 23 bases in between. CDR3 protein: CASSVSQGGGPGGEQFF. The CDR3 DNA sequence: TGTGCCAGCAGCGTATCTCAAGGCGGGGGGCCAGGGGGTGAGCAGTTCTTC.